This T cell receptor (beta chain) was sequenced in a study of T cells after yellow fever vaccination. Across the whole study: Fractions of low cell number were prepared using SMART-Seq v4 Ultra Low Input.

Study-level results: Detected again after the booster were most primary-vaccination clones, at 96% CD4 and approximately 90% CD8.

TCRdb re-called the 5' RACE reads with MiXCR, one entry per CDR3 protein. The table has more than 65,000 distinct CDR3 sequences, approximately 5% seen once; the top ten hold around 2.1%. This clonotype has ten or more counts. Its antigen is still unknown. The TCR was taken from a man aged 18 to 30 who received the YFV17D yellow fever vaccine. Source: CD4+ T cells sorted from PBMCs, taken roughly 14 days after the first yellow fever vaccination.

CDR3 coding DNA: TGTGCCAGCAGGATTACAGGGTCCCAGACCCAGTACTTC. Amino acids: CASRITGSQTQYF. This rearrangement joins TRBV6-5 to TRBJ2-5; tentative D call: TRBD1 (6 bases). The CDR3 spans 13 residues. V shed 6 bases and J shed 6 bases, with 14 bases lying between them. Germline CDR1 is MNHEY and CDR2 is SVGAGI.